The 30 T cell receptor beta chains given below trace back to one sample, sequenced in a study of cytomegalovirus exposure and HLA in healthy donors. The PCR made use of 60 Vbeta and 13 Jbeta primers. Clones were sequenced by immunoSEQ multiplex PCR, and TCRdb holds only the in-frame ones, with some missing. Here the sample spans about 110,000 clones, 82% being singletons. The material sequenced was PBMCs. All receptors come from a man in his fifties or sixties in good health and CMV-seronegative.

The chain links TRBV19 to TRBJ1-2, with 9 bases identical to TRBD1. J lost 4 bases, V lost 9 bases, and 6 bases had no gene match. This CDR3 region has 13 residues. Germline V gene lookup returns CDR1 LNHDA and CDR2 SQIVND (reference sequence). The CDR3 DNA is TGTGCCAGCGGACAGGGGATTTTCTATGGCTACACCTTC. This sequence encodes CASGQGIFYGYTF. The whole variable domain, remainder taken from reference TRBV19 and TRBJ1-2, is DGGITQSPKYLFRKEGQNVTLSCEQNLNHDAMYWYRQDPGQGLRLIYYSQIVNDFQKGDIAEGYSVSREKKESFPLTVTSAQKNPTAFYLCASGQGIFYGYTFGSGTRLTVV.

The V and J genes are TRBV6-5 and TRBJ1-3; no firm D call. The CDR3 loop spans 14 amino acids. CDR1 and CDR2 (germline): MNHEY, SVGAGI. V was shortened by 4 bases and J by 0 bases, with 7 bases between the two germline ends. CDR3: CASSSRSSGNTIYF. The DNA for the CDR3 is TGTGCCAGCAGTTCTCGGAGCTCTGGAAACACCATATATTTT.

The gene calls are TRBV10-1 and TRBJ2-5, with 9 bases fitting TRBD1. V lost 5 bases, J lost 5 bases, and 15 bases stayed unmatched. The CDR3 is made up of 17 amino acids. From germline, CDR1 is WNHNN and CDR2 SYGVQD (reference sequence). The CDR3 sequence: CASSLGSRTGDRETQYF. The CDR3 DNA reads as TGCGCCAGCAGTTTAGGTTCCAGGACAGGGGACCGGGAGACCCAGTACTTC.

This chain uses TRBV10-1 with TRBJ2-7; tentative D call: TRBD1 (6 bases). The CDR3 length is 13 residues. V shed 4 bases and J shed 3 bases, with 10 bases lying between them. Per germline, CDR1 WNHNN and CDR2 SYGVQD (reference sequence). The CDR3 loop reads CASSGKGDYEQYF. The CDR3 DNA is TGCGCCAGCAGTGGGAAGGGGGACTACGAGCAGTACTTC.

The J gene is TRBJ1-2, the V gene TRBV9; 7 nucleotides line up with TRBD1. Germline lookup yields CDR1 SGDLS and CDR2 YYNGEE. Trimming took 0 bases from V and 3 from J; bases not matched to a gene: 5. The CDR3 has 15 amino acids. The CDR3 loop is CASSVAPGQDYGYTF. CDR3 bases: TGTGCCAGCAGCGTAGCTCCCGGACAGGACTATGGCTACACCTTC. Full variable domain (remainder filled in from reference TRBV9 and TRBJ1-2): DSGVTQTPKHLITATGQRVTLRCSPRSGDLSVYWYQQSLDQGLQFLIQYYNGEERAKGNILERFSAQQFPDLHSELNLSSLELGDSALYFCASSVAPGQDYGYTFGSGTRLTVV.

The genes are TRBV18 and TRBJ2-2; D may be TRBD2 (5 bases). This CDR3 region has 13 residues. V lost 3 bases to trimming and J lost 5 bases, with 7 bases between them. CDR1 KGHSH and CDR2 LQKENI come from the germline V gene. The CDR3 DNA reads as TGTGCCAGCTCACCGGAGGAGACCGGGGAGCTGTTTTTT. This sequence encodes CASSPEETGELFF.

The CDR3 region is CASSLAGWTSGTGELFF. The CDR3 nucleotides are TGCGCCAGCAGCTTGGCCGGTTGGACTAGCGGCACCGGGGAGCTGTTTTTT. The chain carries TRBV5-1 and TRBJ2-2, with 10 positions matching TRBD2. Germline assignment: CDR1 SGHRS and CDR2 YFSETQ. The CDR3 loop spans 17 amino acids. V was clipped by 0 bases and J by 4 bases; unmatched bases: 6.

This clone was counted between two and nine times. The chain carries TRBV19 and TRBJ1-1; D might be TRBD1 (5 bases). This CDR3 has 15 amino acids. Germline CDR1 reads LNHDA; CDR2 reads SQIVND (reference sequence). Trimming took 5 bases from V and 0 from J, leaving 13 bases between them. CDR3 residues: CASSSRGGVNTEAFF. The CDR3 DNA sequence: TGTGCCAGTAGTTCGCGGGGAGGGGTGAACACTGAAGCTTTCTTT.

The gene calls are TRBV15 and TRBJ1-2; D might be TRBD1 (5 bases). The CDR3 sequence is 16 residues long. The V gene lost 0 bases and the J gene lost 2 bases, with 13 bases spanning the gap. Germline values: CDR1 LNHNV, CDR2 YYDKDF (reference sequence). DNA for the CDR3: TGTGCCACCAGCAGAGATCGGACCCGACAGAACTATGGCTACACCTTC. It codes for CATSRDRTRQNYGYTF.

This sequence joins TRBV4-1 and TRBJ1-5; the D is unclear. This CDR3 is 15 amino acids long. V was pared by 5 bases and J by 4 bases, with 15 bases between. The germline gives CDR1 MGHRA, CDR2 YSYEKL. CDR3 loop: CASSKLGLGNQPQHF. The CDR3 bases are TGCGCCAGCAGCAAACTAGGGTTGGGGAATCAGCCCCAGCATTTT.

This chain joins TRBV27 and TRBJ2-1, with 10 positions matching TRBD1. The CDR3 contains 14 residues. Germline CDR1 is MNHEY and CDR2 is SMNVEV (reference sequence). Unmatched junction bases numbered 3, after V lost 6 bases and J lost 4 bases. CDR3 residues: CASSRDRGYNEQFF. CDR3 DNA sequence: TGTGCCAGCAGCCGGGACAGGGGTTACAATGAGCAGTTCTTC.

The rearrangement links TRBV27 to TRBJ2-5; D remains ambiguous. Germline assignment: CDR1 MNHEY and CDR2 SMNVEV (reference sequence). V lost 0 bases and J 5 bases, leaving 16 bases between the germline ends. The length of the CDR3 is 16 residues. CDR3 sequence (DNA): TGTGCCAGCAGTTTATCGATACCCCCAAGCTGGGAGACCCAGTACTTC. Its translation is CASSLSIPPSWETQYF.

V gene TRBV28 combines with J gene TRBJ1-1; 7 bases align to TRBD1. This CDR3 is built from 15 residues. V shed 5 bases and J 1 base; nucleotides not matched to a gene: 7. The germline gives CDR1 MDHEN, CDR2 SYDVKM. The CDR3 DNA reads TGTGCCAGCAGTACCGTCCGACAGGGGAACACTGAAGCTTTCTTT. Its translation is CASSTVRQGNTEAFF.

This clone appeared once. CDR3 sequence reads: CSAAGETQYF. CDR3 nucleotide sequence: TGCAGTGCTGCCGGGGAGACCCAGTACTTC. The chain is built from TRBV20-1 and TRBJ2-5; D not resolved. Germline V lookup: CDR1 DFQATT, CDR2 SNEGSKA (reference sequence). The V gene lost 5 bases and the J gene lost 5 bases, with 6 bases spanning the gap. This CDR3 has 10 residues.

CDR3 nucleotides: TGTGCCATCAGTGAGGGACAGGGGGGTAACACCGGGGAGCTGTTTTTT. Translation gives CAISEGQGGNTGELFF. The chain links TRBV10-3 to TRBJ2-2; the match to TRBD1 covers 10 bases. The ends lost 2 bases at V and 2 bases at J; junction bases unmatched: 2. CDR1 ENHRY and CDR2 SYGVKD come from the germline V gene. CDR3 length: 16 amino acids.

This clone was observed once. Written as DNA, the CDR3 is TGCGCCAGCAGCCAGGGACTAGCGGGGGGTGAGCAGTTCTTC. It specifies CASSQGLAGGEQFF. The chain links TRBV10-2 to TRBJ2-1, with 15 nucleotides matching TRBD2. The CDR3 extends over 14 amino acids. The V segment lost 6 bases and the J segment 9 bases; nucleotides outside the gene matches: 3. Germline lookup yields CDR1 WSHSY and CDR2 SAAADI.

The chain has TRBV25-1 and TRBJ2-5, with 12 bases lining up with TRBD2. Looked up from germline, CDR1 is MGHDK and CDR2 is SYGVNS. Trimming removed 1 base from V and 4 bases from J; junction bases left unmatched: 7. The CDR3 runs to 17 residues. The CDR3 coding sequence is TGTGCCAGCAGTGAATCCCAGACTAGCGGGGGCCGAGAGACCCAGTACTTC. Protein product: CASSESQTSGGRETQYF. Together with reference TRBV25-1 and TRBJ2-5, the CDR3 gives the full variable domain: EADIYQTPRYLVIGTGKKITLECSQTMGHDKMYWYQQDPGMELHLIHYSYGVNSTEKGDLSSESTVSRIRTEHFPLTLESARPSHTSQYLCASSESQTSGGRETQYFGPGTRLLVL.

This chain uses TRBV10-1 with TRBJ1-5, with D maybe TRBD1 (5 bases). Between the trimmed V and J ends, which lost 8 bases and 6 bases, there was a span of 14 bases. Germline loops: CDR1 WNHNN, CDR2 SYGVQD (reference sequence). CDR3 size: 13 residues. In DNA, the CDR3 is TGCGCCAGCCTTCCAGGCGGGGCTCAGCCCCAGCATTTT. Its translation is CASLPGGAQPQHF.

V gene TRBV29-1 combines with J gene TRBJ1-5, with 8 bases matching TRBD1. Germline CDR1 SQVTM, CDR2 ANQGSEA. The CDR3 contains 13 residues. Trimming removed 7 bases from V and 2 bases from J; junction bases left unmatched: 4. The CDR3 nucleotides are TGCAGCGCTGGACAGGGTGGCAATCAGCCCCAGCATTTT. Its translation is CSAGQGGNQPQHF.

In DNA, the CDR3 is TGTGCCAGCCAAAAAGGAGATCTGCTGGACACTGAAGCTTTCTTT. This translates into CASQKGDLLDTEAFF. The chain couples TRBV2 to TRBJ1-1; unclear D gene. In germline, CDR1 is SNHLY, CDR2 FYNNEI. Deletions cut 8 bases from V and 3 bases from J, with 19 bases between. The CDR3 covers 15 residues.

The chain couples TRBV11-2 to TRBJ2-1; D gene ambiguous. V gave up 1 base and J gave up 9 bases, with 7 bases separating them. This CDR3 is built from 12 residues. The germline V gene has CDR1 SGHAT and CDR2 FQNNGV. Here the CDR3 reads CASSLAGSEQFF. Written as DNA, the CDR3 is TGTGCCAGCAGCTTAGCAGGAAGTGAGCAGTTCTTC.

V is TRBV7-2 and J is TRBJ1-3; D is ambiguous. Germline CDR1 is SGHTA and CDR2 is FQGNSA. The CDR3 runs to 13 residues. Trimming stripped 1 base from V and 9 bases from J, with 10 bases between. The CDR3 DNA is TGTGCCAGCAGCTTAGAACTAGAGTCCACCATATATTTT. Its translation: CASSLELESTIYF.

The chain is built from TRBV27 and TRBJ1-6; D call uncertain. This CDR3 spans 16 amino acids. The germline V and J ends were trimmed by 2 bases and 8 bases, with 16 bases remaining between them. Per germline, CDR1 MNHEY and CDR2 SMNVEV (reference sequence). The CDR3 spells CASSLGGSGVYSPLHF. In nucleotides, the CDR3 is TGTGCCAGCAGTTTAGGCGGGTCAGGCGTATATTCACCCCTCCACTTT.

The chain carries TRBV7-3 and TRBJ2-2; 12 bases are shared with TRBD2. Trimming removed 3 bases from V and 4 bases from J; junction bases left unmatched: 3. Germline V gives CDR1 SGHTA, CDR2 FQGTGA. The CDR3 is 16 residues long. The DNA for the CDR3 is TGTGCCAGCAGCTTGGAACTAGCGGGGGGCACCGGGGAGCTGTTTTTT. Translating it yields CASSLELAGGTGELFF. The full variable domain, in which reference TRBV7-3 and TRBJ2-2 provide the parts outside the CDR3, is GAGVSQTPSNKVTEKGKYVELRCDPISGHTALYWYRQSLGQGPEFLIYFQGTGAADDSGLPNDRFFAVRPEGSVSTLKIQRTERGDSAVYLCASSLELAGGTGELFFGEGSRLTVL.

J is TRBJ1-6 and V is TRBV19; a possible D gene is TRBD1 (5 bases). The germline CDR1 and CDR2 sequences are LNHDA and SQIVND (reference sequence). This CDR3 region has 16 residues. Trimming removed 0 bases at V and 9 bases at J, with 15 bases between. CDR3 nucleotide sequence: TGTGCCAGTAGTATAGAAAGTCCGCGACAGTCTTCACCCCTCCACTTT. Translation: CASSIESPRQSSPLHF.

The chain couples TRBV10-1 to TRBJ2-2; 7 bases are a match to TRBD1. V shed 6 bases, J shed 0 bases, and the junction held 4 bases outside the gene matches. The germline V gene has CDR1 WNHNN and CDR2 SYGVQD (reference sequence). This CDR3 has 15 amino acids. DNA for the CDR3: TGCGCCAGCAGCAAGGGGACAGCGAACACCGGGGAGCTGTTTTTT. Translated: CASSKGTANTGELFF.

The chain combines TRBV5-5 with TRBJ1-5; D unresolved. CDR1 is SGHKS and CDR2 is YYEKEE in the germline V gene (reference sequence). V was cut by 2 bases and J by 5 bases, with 14 bases left in between. This CDR3 is built from 15 residues. The CDR3 reads CASSFSLQSDQPQHF. CDR3 sequence (DNA): TGTGCCAGCAGCTTTTCTCTGCAATCAGATCAGCCCCAGCATTTT.

The chain links TRBV6-6 to TRBJ1-1, with 8 bases aligning to TRBD1. Germline assignment: CDR1 MNHNY and CDR2 SVGAGI (reference sequence). V was pared by 6 bases and J by 3 bases, with 0 bases of the junction left unmatched. This CDR3 has 12 residues. CDR3 region: CASRDRDTEAFF. CDR3 DNA: TGTGCCAGCAGGGACAGGGACACTGAAGCTTTCTTT.

This chain joins TRBV15 and TRBJ1-5; D call uncertain. Deletions cut 0 bases from V and 6 bases from J, with 6 bases between. Germline V gives CDR1 LNHNV, CDR2 YYDKDF (reference sequence). CDR3 size: 13 residues. CDR3 region: CATSRDEGQPQHF. The CDR3 DNA reads as TGTGCCACCAGCAGAGATGAGGGTCAGCCCCAGCATTTT.

The chain recombines TRBV7-9 with TRBJ2-2, with D possibly matching TRBD1 (5 bases). Trimming took off 1 base at V and 6 bases at J, with 15 bases between the two ends. CDR1 is SEHNR and CDR2 is FQNEAQ in the germline V gene (reference sequence). This CDR3 region has 16 residues. The CDR3 bases are TGTGCCAGCAGCTTAGTATTGGGGCCGGATGCCGGGGAGCTGTTTTTT. It translates to CASSLVLGPDAGELFF.